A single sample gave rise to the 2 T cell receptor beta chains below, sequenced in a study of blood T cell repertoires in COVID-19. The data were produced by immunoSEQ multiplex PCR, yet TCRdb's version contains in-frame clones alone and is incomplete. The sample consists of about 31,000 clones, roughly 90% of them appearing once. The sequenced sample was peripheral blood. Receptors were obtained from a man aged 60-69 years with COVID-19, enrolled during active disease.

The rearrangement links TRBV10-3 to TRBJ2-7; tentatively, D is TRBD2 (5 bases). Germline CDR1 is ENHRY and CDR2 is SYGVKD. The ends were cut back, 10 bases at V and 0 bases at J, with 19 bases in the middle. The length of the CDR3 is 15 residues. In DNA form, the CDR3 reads TGTGCCACCCCTGACGGAAAAACTAGCTCCTACGAGCAGTACTTC. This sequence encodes CATPDGKTSSYEQYF.

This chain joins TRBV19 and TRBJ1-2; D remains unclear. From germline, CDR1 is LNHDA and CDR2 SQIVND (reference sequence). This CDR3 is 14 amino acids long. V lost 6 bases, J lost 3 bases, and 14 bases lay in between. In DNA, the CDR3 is TGTGCCAGTAGCCTATCCAATCTCTACTATGGCTACACCTTC. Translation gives CASSLSNLYYGYTF.